The 19 T cell receptor beta chains listed next were all sequenced from one sample in a study of graft-versus-host responses after intestinal transplantation. Intraepithelial and lamina propria lymphocytes were freed from processed graft tissue. The protocol was immunoSEQ multiplex PCR, while the TCRdb copy is restricted to in-frame clones and leaves out a portion. The table records 50,000 to 75,000 clones, roughly nine tenths of them present only once. Sample: ileum tissue, taken less than 400 days after transplant. The receptors come from a human patient who received an intestinal transplant, so some T cells may come from the graft donor.

This clone was seen a single time. The V gene is TRBV11-3, the J gene TRBJ2-7, with D unclear. The CDR3 consists of 16 residues. Trimming shortened V by 1 base and J by 3 bases, and 16 bases separated the two germline ends. Germline CDR1 reads SGHNT; CDR2 reads YENEEA. As DNA, the CDR3 is TGTGCCAGCAGCTTAGTGTCAGCCCCAAAACTCTACGAGCAGTACTTC. Its protein is CASSLVSAPKLYEQYF.

The chain combines TRBV19 with TRBJ1-6; D is unclear. The length of the CDR3 is 10 residues. Trimming removed 8 bases from V and 7 bases from J, with 3 bases in between. Germline V gene sequence: CDR1 LNHDA, CDR2 SQIVND (reference sequence). CDR3 sequence: CASGNSPLHF. The CDR3 coding sequence is TGTGCCAGTGGGAATTCACCCCTCCACTTT.

This rearrangement joins TRBV30 to TRBJ2-7, with D possibly TRBD1 on 5 matching bases. CDR3 length: 11 residues. Germline V gene lookup returns CDR1 GTSNPN and CDR2 SVGIG (reference sequence). V was pared by 5 bases and J by 5 bases, with 10 bases between. The chain's CDR3 is CAWGRVHEQYF. CDR3 coding DNA: TGTGCCTGGGGCAGGGTCCACGAGCAGTACTTC.

This chain uses TRBV30 with TRBJ2-3; D is unclear. The germline V gene has CDR1 GTSNPN and CDR2 SVGIG (reference sequence). The V gene lost 0 bases and the J gene lost 3 bases, with 7 bases spanning the gap. The CDR3 sequence is 13 residues long. The CDR3 sequence is CAWSVRATDTQYF. DNA for the CDR3: TGTGCCTGGAGTGTACGGGCGACAGATACGCAGTATTTT.

As regards this clone: One junction end does not reproduce the germline sequence, and a read error may be involved. V gene TRBV7-7 combines with J gene TRBJ2-5, with TRBD2 matching over 8 bases. Per germline, CDR1 SSHAT and CDR2 FNYEAQ (reference sequence). The CDR3 contains 16 residues. The CDR3 DNA reads TGTGCTAGCAGCTTATGGCGGGAGGCCTACACAGAGACCCAGTACTTC. Protein sequence: CASSLWREAYTETQYF. The variable domain in full, completed from reference TRBV7-7 and TRBJ2-5, reads GAGVSQSPRYKVTKRGQDVTLRCDPISSHATLYWYQQALGQGPEFLTYFNYEAQPDKSGLPSDRFSAERPEGSISTLTIQRTEQRDSAMYRCASSLWREAYTETQYFGPGTRLLVL.

The chain uses TRBV5-4 and TRBJ1-5; TRBD1 matches at 10 bases. Per germline, CDR1 SGHNT and CDR2 YYREEE (reference sequence). This CDR3 has 16 amino acids. Trimming removed 2 bases from V and 4 bases from J; junction bases left unmatched: 6. CDR3 sequence: CASSFRGQGSNQPQHF. For the CDR3, the DNA is TGTGCCAGCAGCTTCCGGGGACAGGGGAGTAATCAGCCCCAGCATTTT.

The V and J genes are TRBV4-1 and TRBJ2-3, with D possibly matching TRBD1 (5 bases). The V gene's germline CDR1 is MGHRA and CDR2 YSYEKL. The V end was cut by 2 bases, the J end by 1 base, with 16 bases between. CDR3 length: 17 amino acids. The CDR3 spells CASSQYYRPRGTDTQYF. Written as DNA, the CDR3 is TGCGCCAGCAGCCAATATTACAGGCCCCGGGGCACAGATACGCAGTATTTT.

The chain uses TRBV29-1 and TRBJ1-2; 7 bases are shared with TRBD1. Germline-derived CDR1 and CDR2 are SQVTM and ANQGSEA. Unmatched junction bases numbered 6, after V lost 7 bases and J lost 4 bases. This CDR3 comprises 12 residues. CDR3 amino acids: CSAWTGVYGYTF. Here the CDR3 DNA reads TGCAGCGCATGGACAGGAGTCTATGGCTACACCTTC.

The V call is TRBV28, the J call TRBJ2-7; D may be TRBD1 (5 bases). Germline V CDR1 and CDR2: MDHEN, SYDVKM. CDR3 length: 14 amino acids. V lost 5 bases, J lost 2 bases, and 13 bases lay in between. CDR3 sequence reads: CASSMSRAPYEQYF. The CDR3 nucleotides are TGTGCCAGCAGTATGAGCAGGGCTCCCTACGAGCAGTACTTC. Filled out from reference TRBV28 and TRBJ2-7, the complete variable domain reads DVKVTQSSRYLVKRTGEKVFLECVQDMDHENMFWYRQDPGLGLRLIYFSYDVKMKEKGDIPEGYSVSREKKERFSLILESASTNQTSMYLCASSMSRAPYEQYFGPGTRLTVT.

This chain links TRBV5-1 with TRBJ1-2; 8 positions match TRBD1. CDR1 SGHRS and CDR2 YFSETQ come from the germline V gene. The CDR3 covers 15 residues. Germline trimming cut 0 bases from V and 6 bases from J; bases unmatched to any gene: 7. The CDR3 coding sequence is TGCGCCAGCAGCTTGGACGGACAGGGACTGAATGGCTACACCTTC. Residues: CASSLDGQGLNGYTF.

The rearrangement uses TRBV2 and TRBJ2-2, with 7 bases lining up with TRBD2. The trim removed 10 bases at V and 1 base at J, leaving 15 bases unmatched. In germline, CDR1 is SNHLY, CDR2 FYNNEI. The CDR3 has 17 residues. CDR3 sequence: CANREVRDYLNTGELFF. CDR3 bases: TGTGCCAACCGGGAGGTCCGGGACTATCTGAACACCGGGGAGCTGTTTTTT.

The CDR3 sequence is CASRQAGTGGVNTEAFF. The CDR3 DNA reads as TGTGCCAGCAGACAAGCTGGGACAGGGGGAGTGAACACTGAAGCTTTCTTT. The rearrangement uses TRBV28 and TRBJ1-1, with TRBD1 matching over 11 bases. The germline gives CDR1 MDHEN, CDR2 SYDVKM. The V gene end was trimmed by 6 bases and the J gene end by 0 bases; junction bases not matched to a gene: 9. This CDR3 is built from 17 residues. Together with reference TRBV28 and TRBJ1-1, the CDR3 gives the full variable domain: DVKVTQSSRYLVKRTGEKVFLECVQDMDHENMFWYRQDPGLGLRLIYFSYDVKMKEKGDIPEGYSVSREKKERFSLILESASTNQTSMYLCASRQAGTGGVNTEAFFGQGTRLTVV.

V and J are TRBV5-1 and TRBJ2-3, with a tentative D call TRBD2 (6 bases). Germline CDR1 is SGHRS and CDR2 is YFSETQ. The V end was cut by 1 base, the J end by 3 bases, with 9 bases between. This CDR3 region has 14 residues. The CDR3 DNA reads as TGCGCCAGCAGCTTGCAGGCGGGGACAGATACGCAGTATTTT. Translated: CASSLQAGTDTQYF.

V usage is TRBV19 and J usage is TRBJ2-7; no definite D call. Germline V gene data show CDR1 as LNHDA and CDR2 as SQIVND (reference sequence). The CDR3 is 14 residues long. V was cut by 6 bases and J by 0 bases, with 12 bases left in between. In DNA, the CDR3 is TGTGCCAGTAGGAGGACGGAGAGCTCCTACGAGCAGTACTTC. The encoded protein is CASRRTESSYEQYF.

The V call is TRBV2, the J call TRBJ2-3; 8 bases map to TRBD2. Germline values: CDR1 SNHLY, CDR2 FYNNEI. The CDR3 consists of 14 residues. Trimming cost V 8 bases and J 4 bases; bases outside gene matches: 8. The CDR3 sequence is CASAAAGEADTQYF. The CDR3, as DNA: TGTGCCAGCGCAGCAGCGGGGGAGGCAGATACGCAGTATTTT.

This chain uses TRBV30 with TRBJ2-3; no clear D. The CDR3 covers 13 residues. The V end was cut by 0 bases, the J end by 4 bases, with 8 bases between. The germline CDR1 and CDR2 sequences are GTSNPN and SVGIG (reference sequence). This chain's CDR3 is CAWSVGGPDTQYF. As DNA, the CDR3 is TGTGCCTGGAGTGTTGGTGGCCCAGATACGCAGTATTTT.

A few counts support this clone. The chain joins TRBV9 to TRBJ1-1; 8 positions match TRBD1. V was clipped by 4 bases and J by 1 base; unmatched bases: 9. CDR1 SGDLS and CDR2 YYNGEE come from the germline V gene. The CDR3 is 16 residues long. The CDR3 region is CASSLAPDRGNTEAFF. CDR3 sequence (DNA): TGTGCCAGCAGCCTCGCTCCCGACAGGGGGAACACTGAAGCTTTCTTT. Using reference TRBV9 and TRBJ1-1 for the parts outside the CDR3, the full variable domain is DSGVTQTPKHLITATGQRVTLRCSPRSGDLSVYWYQQSLDQGLQFLIQYYNGEERAKGNILERFSAQQFPDLHSELNLSSLELGDSALYFCASSLAPDRGNTEAFFGQGTRLTVV.

The J gene is TRBJ2-2, the V gene TRBV4-1; TRBD2 is a possible D gene (5 bases). The CDR3 has 14 amino acids. Trimming cost V 6 bases and J 4 bases, with 12 bases left between them. Germline lookup yields CDR1 MGHRA and CDR2 YSYEKL. The CDR3 sequence: CASRLGGSTGELFF. DNA for the CDR3: TGCGCCAGCAGGTTAGGAGGCAGCACCGGGGAGCTGTTTTTT.

This clone was observed a handful of times. This chain joins TRBV6-5 and TRBJ1-1; D is unresolved. This CDR3 region has 13 residues. Per the germline V gene, CDR1 is MNHEY and CDR2 is SVGAGI. V was clipped by 0 bases and J by 3 bases, with 5 bases between them. The CDR3 is CASSYSIDTEAFF. Here the CDR3 DNA reads TGTGCCAGCAGTTACTCGATTGACACTGAAGCTTTCTTT.